This record concerns one T cell receptor beta chain sequence. The length of the CDR3 is 11 residues. V shed 7 bases and J 8 bases; nucleotides not matched to a gene: 5. Germline V gene lookup returns CDR1 SQVTM and CDR2 ANQGSEA. In the original analysis: Reference gene primer amplification gave nucleated cell count estimates. The protocol was immunoSEQ multiplex PCR, while the TCRdb copy is restricted to in-frame clones and leaves out a portion. V, J and clone size reflect that table, while D and trimming were determined from the DNA. Here the sample spans tens of thousands of clones, 86% being singletons. These data belong to a study of blood T cell repertoires in COVID-19. On the study more broadly: The United States, Italy and Spain provided the acute and convalescent COVID-19 samples. In each case, the material was cDNA or gDNA derived from T cells, B-cell-depleted T cells, or PBMCs.

Sequencing input: peripheral blood. The origin of this receptor is a man aged 45 to 65 with active COVID-19. The rearrangement joins TRBV29-1 to TRBJ2-1; TRBD2 aligns across 7 bases. For the CDR3, the DNA is TGCAGCGGAGCGGGATTTGATGAGCAGTTCTTC. Translated, it gives CSGAGFDEQFF.